This TCR beta chain appears in the sequencing data of a study of T cells in Graves' hyperthyroidism and ophthalmopathy. Study conclusions and caveats: From stable hyperthyroidism, ophthalmopathy was separated by a 13 V-J model. Most clonotypes that expanded in the thyroid above 0.001 also showed up in blood.

This clonotype was counted ten times or more. Its antigen is unidentified. Amplification targeted TCR beta CDR3 regions from RNA transcripts. Primed by the HTBI set, a first-round RT-PCR was run on the TCR CDR3. TCRdb ran MiXCR on the multiplex PCR reads and lists one entry per CDR3 protein. The repertoire holds approximately 590,000 distinct CDR3 sequences, with 15% to 17% as singletons. Sequenced material: blood. The TCR comes from a woman in her twenties or thirties with Graves' hyperthyroidism.

DNA of the CDR3: TGTGCCAGCAGCAGACGGACAGGTGGCGGTGAGCAGTTCTTC. It codes for CASSRRTGGGEQFF. This chain links TRBV7-8 with TRBJ2-1; 7 bases map to TRBD1. Per germline, CDR1 SGHVS and CDR2 FQNEAQ. With V trimmed by 5 bases and J by 9 bases, 10 bases remained unmatched. CDR3 length: 14 residues.